The source of this T cell receptor (beta chain) is a study of early T cells in non-severe SARS-CoV-2 infection. Whole-study context: Sequencing of unsorted whole blood was done on bulk RNA, leaving chains unpaired.

Only a few counts were recorded for this clonotype. One entry per CDR3 protein, called by TCRdb with MiXCR from the 5' RACE reads. The repertoire consists of 65,000 to 95,000 distinct CDR3 sequences, with roughly 9.6% occurring once and the leading ten covering about 4.8%. The CDR3 loop spans 14 amino acids. The germline CDR1 and CDR2 sequences are SGHNT and YYREEE (reference sequence). The V end lost 4 bases, the J end lost 3 bases, and 14 bases lay between the germline ends. The clonotype comes from an adult who was a healthcare worker with PCR-confirmed SARS-CoV-2 infection or an uninfected control (not recorded which). The V call is TRBV5-4, the J call TRBJ2-7, with D perhaps matching TRBD2 (6 bases). Sequencing input: whole blood. The CDR3, as DNA: TGTGCCAGCAGCAAGAACGGGGGAATCTACGAGCAGTACTTC. Protein sequence: CASSKNGGIYEQYF. The full variable domain, in which reference TRBV5-4 and TRBJ2-7 provide the parts outside the CDR3, is ETGVTQSPTHLIKTRGQQVTLRCSSQSGHNTVSWYQQALGQGPQFIFQYYREEENGRGNFPPRFSGLQFPNYSSELNVNALELDDSALYLCASSKNGGIYEQYFGPGTRLTVT.